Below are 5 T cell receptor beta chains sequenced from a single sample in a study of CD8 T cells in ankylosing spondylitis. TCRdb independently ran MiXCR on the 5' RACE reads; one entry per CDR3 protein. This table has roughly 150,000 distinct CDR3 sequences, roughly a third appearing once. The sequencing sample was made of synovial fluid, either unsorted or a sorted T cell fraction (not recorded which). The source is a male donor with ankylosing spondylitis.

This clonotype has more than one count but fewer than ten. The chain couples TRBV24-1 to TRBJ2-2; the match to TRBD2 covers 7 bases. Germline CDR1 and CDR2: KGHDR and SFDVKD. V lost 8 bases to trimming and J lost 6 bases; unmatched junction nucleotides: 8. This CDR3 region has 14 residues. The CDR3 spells CATTAATSPGELFF. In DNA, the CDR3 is TGTGCCACCACCGCCGCGACTAGCCCCGGGGAGCTGTTTTTT.

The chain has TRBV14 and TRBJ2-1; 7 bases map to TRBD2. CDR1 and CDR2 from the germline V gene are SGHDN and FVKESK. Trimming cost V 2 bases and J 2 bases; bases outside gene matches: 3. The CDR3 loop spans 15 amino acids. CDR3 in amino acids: CASSQTGTTYNEQFF. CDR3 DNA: TGTGCCAGCAGCCAAACCGGGACTACCTACAATGAGCAGTTCTTC.

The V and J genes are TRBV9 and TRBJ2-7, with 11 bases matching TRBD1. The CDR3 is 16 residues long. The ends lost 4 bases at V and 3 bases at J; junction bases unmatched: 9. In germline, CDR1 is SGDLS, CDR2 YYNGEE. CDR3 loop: CASSPRGGTGGYEQYF. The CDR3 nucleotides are TGTGCCAGCAGCCCGAGGGGGGGGACAGGGGGCTACGAGCAGTACTTC.

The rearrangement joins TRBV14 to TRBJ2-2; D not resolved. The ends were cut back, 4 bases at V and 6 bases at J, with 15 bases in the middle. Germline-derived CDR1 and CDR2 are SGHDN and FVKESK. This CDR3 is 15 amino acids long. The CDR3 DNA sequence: TGTGCCAGCAGCCCCGCGGATCAAAGGGCCGGGGAGCTGTTTTTT. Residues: CASSPADQRAGELFF. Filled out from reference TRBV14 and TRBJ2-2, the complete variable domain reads EAGVTQFPSHSVIEKGQTVTLRCDPISGHDNLYWYRRVMGKEIKFLLHFVKESKQDESGMPNNRFLAERTGGTYSTLKVQPAELEDSGVYFCASSPADQRAGELFFGEGSRLTVL.

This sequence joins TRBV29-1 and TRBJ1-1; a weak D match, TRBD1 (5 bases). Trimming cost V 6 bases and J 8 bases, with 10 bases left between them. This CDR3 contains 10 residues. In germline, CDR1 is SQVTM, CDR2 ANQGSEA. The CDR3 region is CSVGTGEAFF. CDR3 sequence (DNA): TGCAGCGTAGGGACGGGAGAAGCTTTCTTT.